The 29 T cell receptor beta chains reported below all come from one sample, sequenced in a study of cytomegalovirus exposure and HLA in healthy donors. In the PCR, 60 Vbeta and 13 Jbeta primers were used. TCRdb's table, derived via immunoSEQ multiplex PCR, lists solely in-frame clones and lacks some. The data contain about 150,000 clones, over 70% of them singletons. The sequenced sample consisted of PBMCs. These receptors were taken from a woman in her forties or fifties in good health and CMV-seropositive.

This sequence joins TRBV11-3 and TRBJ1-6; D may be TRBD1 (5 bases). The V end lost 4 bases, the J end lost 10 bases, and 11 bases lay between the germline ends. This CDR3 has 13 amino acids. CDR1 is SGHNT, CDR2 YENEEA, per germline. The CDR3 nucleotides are TGTGCCAGCAGCTCCGACAGTCTGTCACCCCTCCACTTT. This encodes CASSSDSLSPLHF. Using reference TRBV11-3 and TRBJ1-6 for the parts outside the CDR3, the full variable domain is EAGVVQSPRYKIIEKKQPVAFWCNPISGHNTLYWYLQNLGQGPELLIRYENEEAVDDSQLPKDRFSAERLKGVDSTLKIQPAELGDSAVYLCASSSDSLSPLHFGNGTRLTVT.

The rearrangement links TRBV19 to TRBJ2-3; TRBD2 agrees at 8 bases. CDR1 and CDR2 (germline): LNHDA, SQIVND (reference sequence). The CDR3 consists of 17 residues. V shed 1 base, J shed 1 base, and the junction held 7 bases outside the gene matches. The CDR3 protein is CASSIGGGAGGTDTQYF. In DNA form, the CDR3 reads TGTGCCAGTAGTATAGGTGGTGGAGCGGGGGGCACAGATACGCAGTATTTT.

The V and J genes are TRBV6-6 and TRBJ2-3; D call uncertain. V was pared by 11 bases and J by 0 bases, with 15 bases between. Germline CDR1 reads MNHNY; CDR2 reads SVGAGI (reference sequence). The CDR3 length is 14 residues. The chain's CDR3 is CASSLAVSTDTQYF. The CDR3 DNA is TGTGCCTCCTCTCTCGCGGTGAGCACAGATACGCAGTATTTT.

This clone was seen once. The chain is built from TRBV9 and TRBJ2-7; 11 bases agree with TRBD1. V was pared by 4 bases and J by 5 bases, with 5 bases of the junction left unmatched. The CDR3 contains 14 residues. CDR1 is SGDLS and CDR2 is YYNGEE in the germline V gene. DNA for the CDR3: TGTGCCAGCAGCTTTCGGACAGGGGGCCACGAGCAGTACTTC. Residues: CASSFRTGGHEQYF.

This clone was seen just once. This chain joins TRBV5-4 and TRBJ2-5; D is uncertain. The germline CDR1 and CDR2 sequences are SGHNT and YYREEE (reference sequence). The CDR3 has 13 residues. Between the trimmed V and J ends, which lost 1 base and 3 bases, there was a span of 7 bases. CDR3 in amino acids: CASSLWQEETQYF. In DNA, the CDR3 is TGTGCCAGCAGCTTGTGGCAGGAAGAGACCCAGTACTTC.

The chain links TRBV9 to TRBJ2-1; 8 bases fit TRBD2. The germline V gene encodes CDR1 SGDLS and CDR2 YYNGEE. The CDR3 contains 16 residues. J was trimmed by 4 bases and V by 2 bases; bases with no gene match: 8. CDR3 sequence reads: CASSVEAGGHYNEQFF. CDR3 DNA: TGTGCCAGCAGCGTGGAGGCGGGGGGACATTACAATGAGCAGTTCTTC.

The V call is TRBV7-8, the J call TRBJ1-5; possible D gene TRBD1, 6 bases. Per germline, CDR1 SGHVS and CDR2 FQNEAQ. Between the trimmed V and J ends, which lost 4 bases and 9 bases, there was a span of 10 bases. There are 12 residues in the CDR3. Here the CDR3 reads CASSSQTGPQHF. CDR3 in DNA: TGTGCCAGCAGCTCCCAGACAGGGCCCCAGCATTTT.

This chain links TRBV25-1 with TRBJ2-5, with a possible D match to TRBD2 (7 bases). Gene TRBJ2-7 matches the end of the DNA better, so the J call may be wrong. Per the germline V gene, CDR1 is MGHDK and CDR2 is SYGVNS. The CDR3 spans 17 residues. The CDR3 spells CASSCYRGAWAIYEQYF. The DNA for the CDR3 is TGTGCCAGCAGCTGTTACCGGGGGGCATGGGCGATCTACGAGCAGTACTTC.

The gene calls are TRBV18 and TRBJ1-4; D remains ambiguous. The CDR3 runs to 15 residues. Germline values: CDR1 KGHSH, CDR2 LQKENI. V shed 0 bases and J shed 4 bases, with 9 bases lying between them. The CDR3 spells CASSPPEGNNEKLFF. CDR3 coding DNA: TGTGCCAGCTCACCACCTGAGGGCAATAATGAAAAACTGTTTTTT.

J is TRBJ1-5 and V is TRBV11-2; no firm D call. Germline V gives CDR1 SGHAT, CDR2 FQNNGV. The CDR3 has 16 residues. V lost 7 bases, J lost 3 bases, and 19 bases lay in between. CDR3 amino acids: CASTPGRGGNNQPQHF. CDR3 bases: TGTGCCAGCACCCCGGGTCGGGGAGGGAACAATCAGCCCCAGCATTTT.

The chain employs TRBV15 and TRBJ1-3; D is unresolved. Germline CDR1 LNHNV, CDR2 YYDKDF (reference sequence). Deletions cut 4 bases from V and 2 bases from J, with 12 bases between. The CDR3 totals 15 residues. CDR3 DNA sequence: TGTGCCACCAGCACCGGGAAATTCGCTGGAAACACCATATATTTT. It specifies CATSTGKFAGNTIYF.

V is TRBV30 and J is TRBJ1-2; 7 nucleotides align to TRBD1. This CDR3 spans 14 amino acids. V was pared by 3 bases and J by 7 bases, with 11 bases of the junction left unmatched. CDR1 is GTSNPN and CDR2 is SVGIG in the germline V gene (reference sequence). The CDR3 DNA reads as TGTGCCTGGAGGGCACCTCAGACAGGGTCTGGCTACACCTTC. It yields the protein CAWRAPQTGSGYTF. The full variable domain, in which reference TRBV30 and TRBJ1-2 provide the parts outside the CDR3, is SQTIHQWPATLVQPVGSPLSLECTVEGTSNPNLYWYRQAAGRGLQLLFYSVGIGQISSEVPQNLSASRPQDRQFILSSKKLLLSDSGFYLCAWRAPQTGSGYTFGSGTRLTVV.

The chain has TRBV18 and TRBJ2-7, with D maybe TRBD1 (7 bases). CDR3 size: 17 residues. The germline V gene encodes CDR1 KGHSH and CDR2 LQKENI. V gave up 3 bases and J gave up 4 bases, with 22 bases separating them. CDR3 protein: CASSPQITGEVWYEQYF. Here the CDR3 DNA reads TGTGCCAGCTCACCTCAAATAACAGGGGAGGTATGGTACGAGCAGTACTTC.

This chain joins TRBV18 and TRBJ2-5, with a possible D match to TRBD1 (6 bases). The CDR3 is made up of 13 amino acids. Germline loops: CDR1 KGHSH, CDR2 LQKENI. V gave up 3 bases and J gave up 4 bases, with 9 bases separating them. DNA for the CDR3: TGTGCCAGCTCACCGTTACAGGGAGAGACCCAGTACTTC. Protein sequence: CASSPLQGETQYF.

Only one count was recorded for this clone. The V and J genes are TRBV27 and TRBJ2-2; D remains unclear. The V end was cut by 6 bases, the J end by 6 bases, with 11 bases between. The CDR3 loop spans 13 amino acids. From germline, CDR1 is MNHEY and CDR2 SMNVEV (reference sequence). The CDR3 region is CASRRPPAGELFF. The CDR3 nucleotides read TGTGCCAGCAGGCGGCCACCCGCCGGGGAGCTGTTTTTT.

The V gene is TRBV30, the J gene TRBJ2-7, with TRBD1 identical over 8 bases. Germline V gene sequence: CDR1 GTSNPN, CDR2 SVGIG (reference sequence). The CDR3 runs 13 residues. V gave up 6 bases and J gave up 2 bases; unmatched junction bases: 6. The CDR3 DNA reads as TGTGCCTGCACCGGGACAGGACCCTACGAGCAGTACTTC. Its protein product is CACTGTGPYEQYF. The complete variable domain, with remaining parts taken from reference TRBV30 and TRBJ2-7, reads SQTIHQWPATLVQPVGSPLSLECTVEGTSNPNLYWYRQAAGRGLQLLFYSVGIGQISSEVPQNLSASRPQDRQFILSSKKLLLSDSGFYLCACTGTGPYEQYFGPGTRLTVT.

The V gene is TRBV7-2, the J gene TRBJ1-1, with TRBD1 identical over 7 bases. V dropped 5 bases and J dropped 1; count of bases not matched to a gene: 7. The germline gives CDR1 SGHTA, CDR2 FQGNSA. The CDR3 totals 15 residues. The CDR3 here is CASSRGDSQNTEAFF. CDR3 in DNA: TGTGCCAGCAGCCGAGGGGACAGCCAGAACACTGAAGCTTTCTTT.

The CDR3 DNA reads TGTGCCAGTAGTACGACAGGGGTGGGCACAGATACGCAGTATTTT. As protein: CASSTTGVGTDTQYF. The chain recombines TRBV19 with TRBJ2-3; 8 bases are a match to TRBD1. Trimming removed 4 bases from V and 1 base from J; junction bases left unmatched: 4. The CDR3 is 15 amino acids. The V gene's germline CDR1 is LNHDA and CDR2 SQIVND (reference sequence).

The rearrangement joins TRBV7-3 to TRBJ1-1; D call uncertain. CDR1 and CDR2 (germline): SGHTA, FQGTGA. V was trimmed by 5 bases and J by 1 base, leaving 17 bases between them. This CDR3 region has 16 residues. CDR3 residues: CASSTSARTTNTEAFF. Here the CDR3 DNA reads TGTGCCAGCAGCACTAGTGCAAGGACGACGAACACTGAAGCTTTCTTT.

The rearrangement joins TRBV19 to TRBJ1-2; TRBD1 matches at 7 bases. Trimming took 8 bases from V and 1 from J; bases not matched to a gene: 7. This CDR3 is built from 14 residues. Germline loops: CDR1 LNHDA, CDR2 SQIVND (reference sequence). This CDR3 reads CASCEQGSNYGYTF. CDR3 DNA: TGTGCCAGTTGTGAACAGGGGAGTAACTATGGCTACACCTTC.

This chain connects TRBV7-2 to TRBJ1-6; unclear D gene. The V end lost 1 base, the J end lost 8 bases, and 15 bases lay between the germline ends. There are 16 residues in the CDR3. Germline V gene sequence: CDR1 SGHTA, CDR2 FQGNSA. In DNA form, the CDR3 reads TGTGCCAGCAGCTTAGAGTACAGCACGGTGGATTCACCCCTCCACTTT. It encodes CASSLEYSTVDSPLHF.

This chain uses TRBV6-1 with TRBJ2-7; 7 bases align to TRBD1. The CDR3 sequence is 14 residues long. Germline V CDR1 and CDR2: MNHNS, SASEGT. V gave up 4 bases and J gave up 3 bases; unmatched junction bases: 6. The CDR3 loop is CASSVQGFSYEQYF. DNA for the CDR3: TGTGCCAGCAGTGTACAGGGGTTTAGCTACGAGCAGTACTTC.

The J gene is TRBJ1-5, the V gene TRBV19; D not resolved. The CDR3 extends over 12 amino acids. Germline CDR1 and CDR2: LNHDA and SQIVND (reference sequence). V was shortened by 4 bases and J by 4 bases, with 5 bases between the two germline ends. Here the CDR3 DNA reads TGTGCCAGTAGTAGGCGGAATCAGCCCCAGCATTTT. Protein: CASSRRNQPQHF.

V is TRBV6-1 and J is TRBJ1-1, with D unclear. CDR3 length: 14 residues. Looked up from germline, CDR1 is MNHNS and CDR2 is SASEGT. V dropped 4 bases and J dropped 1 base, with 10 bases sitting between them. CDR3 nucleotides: TGTGCCAGCAGTGGGGCAGGCCAGAACACTGAAGCTTTCTTT. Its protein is CASSGAGQNTEAFF.

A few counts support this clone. CDR3 in DNA: TGTGCCAGCAGTCCCCTTCAGAAGGGGGCAGATACGCAGTATTTT. Protein sequence: CASSPLQKGADTQYF. This chain joins TRBV28 and TRBJ2-3; D might be TRBD1 (6 bases). From germline, CDR1 is MDHEN and CDR2 SYDVKM. V was trimmed by 5 bases and J by 4 bases, leaving 16 bases between them. CDR3 length: 15 residues.

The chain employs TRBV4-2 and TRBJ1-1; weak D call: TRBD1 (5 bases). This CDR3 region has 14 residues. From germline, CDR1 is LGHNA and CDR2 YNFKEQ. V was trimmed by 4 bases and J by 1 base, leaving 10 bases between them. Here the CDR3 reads CASSLTTGNTEAFF. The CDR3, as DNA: TGTGCCAGCAGCCTTACTACAGGGAACACTGAAGCTTTCTTT.

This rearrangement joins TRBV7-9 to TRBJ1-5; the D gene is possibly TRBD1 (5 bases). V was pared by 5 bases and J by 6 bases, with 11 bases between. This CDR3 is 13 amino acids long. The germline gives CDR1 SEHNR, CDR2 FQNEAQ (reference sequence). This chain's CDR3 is CASSAQGGQPQHF. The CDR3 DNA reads TGTGCCAGCAGCGCTCAGGGTGGTCAGCCCCAGCATTTT.

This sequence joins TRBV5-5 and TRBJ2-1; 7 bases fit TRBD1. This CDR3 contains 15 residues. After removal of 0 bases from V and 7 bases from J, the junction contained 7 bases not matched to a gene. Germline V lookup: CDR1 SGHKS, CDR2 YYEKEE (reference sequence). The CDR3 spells CASSLDGTEANEQFF. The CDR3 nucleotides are TGTGCCAGCAGCTTGGATGGGACAGAGGCTAATGAGCAGTTCTTC.

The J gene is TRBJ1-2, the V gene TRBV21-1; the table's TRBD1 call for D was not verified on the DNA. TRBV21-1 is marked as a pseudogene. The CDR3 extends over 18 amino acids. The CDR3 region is CASSKVLLSVGTENGYTF. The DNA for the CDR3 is TGTGCCAGCAGCAAAGTCCTTTTGTCTGTGGGGACAGAGAATGGCTACACCTTC.